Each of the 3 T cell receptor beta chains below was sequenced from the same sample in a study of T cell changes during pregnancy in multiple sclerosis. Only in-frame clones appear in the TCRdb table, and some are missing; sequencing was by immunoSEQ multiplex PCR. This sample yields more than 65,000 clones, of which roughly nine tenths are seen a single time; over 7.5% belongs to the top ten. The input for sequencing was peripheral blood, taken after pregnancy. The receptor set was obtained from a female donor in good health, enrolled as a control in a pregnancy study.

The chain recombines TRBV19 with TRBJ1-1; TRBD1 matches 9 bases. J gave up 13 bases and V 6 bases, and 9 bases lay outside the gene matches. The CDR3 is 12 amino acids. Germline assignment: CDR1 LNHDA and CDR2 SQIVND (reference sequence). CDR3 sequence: CASSSDRGRGFF. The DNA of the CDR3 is TGTGCCAGTAGCTCGGACAGGGGTCGGGGTTTCTTT.

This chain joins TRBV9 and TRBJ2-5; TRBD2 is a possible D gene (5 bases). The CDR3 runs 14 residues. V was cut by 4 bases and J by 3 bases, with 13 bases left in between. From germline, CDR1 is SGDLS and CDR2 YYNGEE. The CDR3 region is CASSPRTGEETQYF. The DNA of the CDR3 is TGTGCCAGCAGCCCTCGAACCGGGGAAGAGACCCAGTACTTC.

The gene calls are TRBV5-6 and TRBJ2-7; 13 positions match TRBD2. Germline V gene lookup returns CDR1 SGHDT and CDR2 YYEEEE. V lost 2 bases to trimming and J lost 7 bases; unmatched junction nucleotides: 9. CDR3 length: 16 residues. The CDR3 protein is CASSFGGLAGVYEQYF. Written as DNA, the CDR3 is TGTGCCAGCAGCTTCGGTGGACTAGCGGGAGTATATGAGCAGTACTTC.